These T cell receptor beta chains were read from a single sample in a study of T cell changes during pregnancy in multiple sclerosis. Sequencing used immunoSEQ multiplex PCR; TCRdb keeps in-frame clones, though not all of them. Here the sample spans under 55,000 clones, roughly 91% being singletons. The sequencing here drew on CD4+ T cells from peripheral blood mononuclear cells, taken after pregnancy. All receptors come from a female donor in good health, enrolled as a control in a pregnancy study. CDR3s include the opening cysteine and the closing phenylalanine or tryptophan. Fields, in order: V gene, J gene, CDR3 protein.

v_gene: TRBV7-2
j_gene: TRBJ1-3
CDR3aa: CASSPSRSGNTIYF

v_gene: TRBV15
j_gene: TRBJ2-5
CDR3aa: CATSRDSKETQYF

v_gene: TRBV19
j_gene: TRBJ1-2
CDR3aa: CASNWGTGGGRNYGYTF

v_gene: TRBV28
j_gene: TRBJ1-4
CDR3aa: CASTLRQSLGKLFF

v_gene: TRBV11-3
j_gene: TRBJ1-3
CDR3aa: CASSPGQGGASGNTIYF

v_gene: TRBV19
j_gene: TRBJ2-1
CDR3aa: CASSIDRGTGRGRVNNEQFF

v_gene: TRBV9
j_gene: TRBJ1-1
CDR3aa: CASSVHRDNLGF

v_gene: TRBV4-1
j_gene: TRBJ1-1
CDR3aa: CASSQGQGEVNTEAFF

v_gene: TRBV5-1
j_gene: TRBJ1-1
CDR3aa: CASSLGLGLVHTEAFF

v_gene: TRBV6-5
j_gene: TRBJ1-4
CDR3aa: CASSYGGKLFF

v_gene: TRBV18
j_gene: TRBJ1-3
CDR3aa: CASSTGFGDTIYF

v_gene: TRBV27
j_gene: TRBJ2-2
CDR3aa: CARVRGRELFF

v_gene: TRBV27
j_gene: TRBJ2-3
CDR3aa: CASSQIAGAADTQYF

v_gene: TRBV27
j_gene: TRBJ2-2
CDR3aa: CASSLVSGATGELFF

v_gene: TRBV9
j_gene: TRBJ2-7
CDR3aa: CASSVGAGAYEAQYF

v_gene: TRBV28
j_gene: TRBJ1-1
CDR3aa: CASSYRGNTEAFF

v_gene: TRBV6-6
j_gene: TRBJ2-3
CDR3aa: CATRTVTDTQYF

v_gene: TRBV9
j_gene: TRBJ2-5
CDR3aa: CASSVTGQETQYF